Each of the 14 T cell receptor beta chains below was sequenced from the same sample in a study of technical replicates of blood from a few donors. Measured with immunoSEQ multiplex PCR; TCRdb has only the in-frame clones, and not every one. This table has 60,000 to 75,000 clones, approximately 87% appearing once. Input material: PBMCs. The receptors were gathered from a human donor in good health. Some clones in this sample may be carry-over from other donors' samples.

CDR3 DNA: TGCGCCAGCAGCCAAGATTGGGACGGGAGCTACGAGCAGTACTTC. It yields the protein CASSQDWDGSYEQYF. The chain combines TRBV4-3 with TRBJ2-7, with D perhaps matching TRBD2 (6 bases). The germline V gene encodes CDR1 LGHNA and CDR2 YSLEER. Trimming removed 0 bases from V and 3 bases from J, with 12 bases in between. This CDR3 spans 15 amino acids.

The J gene is TRBJ1-1, the V gene TRBV5-1; D gene ambiguous. The CDR3 has 14 residues. V lost 4 bases and J lost 4, with 14 bases in between. Germline CDR1 is SGHRS and CDR2 is YFSETQ. The CDR3, as DNA: TGCGCCAGCAGCGCCCTCCCGGGATCCACTGAAGCTTTCTTT. The encoded protein is CASSALPGSTEAFF. The variable domain in full, completed from reference TRBV5-1 and TRBJ1-1, reads KAGVTQTPRYLIKTRGQQVTLSCSPISGHRSVSWYQQTPGQGLQFLFEYFSETQRNKGNFPGRFSGRQFSNSRSEMNVSTLELGDSALYLCASSALPGSTEAFFGQGTRLTVV.

J is TRBJ2-2 and V is TRBV5-1; 11 bases agree with TRBD1. The germline V gene has CDR1 SGHRS and CDR2 YFSETQ. The trim removed 7 bases at V and 4 bases at J, leaving 6 bases unmatched. The CDR3 contains 15 residues. CDR3 residues: CASSGGTGGTGELFF. CDR3 DNA: TGCGCCAGCTCCGGGGGGACAGGGGGCACCGGGGAGCTGTTTTTT.

J is TRBJ1-1 and V is TRBV7-2; 7 positions match TRBD1. The J segment lost 4 bases and the V segment lost 3 bases, leaving 5 bases of the junction unmatched. This CDR3 spans 14 amino acids. Germline CDR1 and CDR2: SGHTA and FQGNSA. CDR3 bases: TGTGCCAGCAGCTTTCGACAGGGCGGCACTGAAGCTTTCTTT. It translates to CASSFRQGGTEAFF.

The chain uses TRBV7-9 and TRBJ1-6; 9 nucleotides line up with TRBD1. Germline V gene lookup returns CDR1 SEHNR and CDR2 FQNEAQ (reference sequence). V lost 7 bases and J lost 6; bases outside the gene matches: 4. The CDR3 covers 14 residues. CDR3 protein: CASNLQGANSPLHF. DNA of the CDR3: TGTGCCAGCAACCTACAGGGGGCTAATTCACCCCTCCACTTT.

This clone was seen only once. The chain employs TRBV7-8 and TRBJ1-2; 8 positions agree with TRBD1. Germline V gene data show CDR1 as SGHVS and CDR2 as FQNEAQ. The ends lost 5 bases at V and 3 bases at J; junction bases unmatched: 11. The CDR3 is 16 residues long. The CDR3 loop reads CASSTYSTGVDYGYTF. The CDR3 coding sequence is TGTGCCAGCAGCACTTACTCGACAGGGGTCGACTATGGCTACACCTTC.

The rearrangement uses TRBV6-5 and TRBJ1-5; D is perhaps TRBD1 (5 bases). Trimming cost V 2 bases and J 7 bases, with 9 bases left between them. Germline CDR1 reads MNHEY; CDR2 reads SVGAGI. The CDR3 is 13 amino acids. The CDR3 DNA follows: TGTGCCAGCAGTTACCGGGGGGGGCAGCCCCAGCATTTT. It codes for CASSYRGGQPQHF.

The gene calls are TRBV29-1 and TRBJ1-4; unclear D gene. Germline CDR1 reads SQVTM; CDR2 reads ANQGSEA. This CDR3 has 13 residues. V was cut by 4 bases and J by 7 bases, with 13 bases left in between. CDR3 nucleotide sequence: TGCAGCGTTGGATCCCCTAGGAGTGAAAAACTGTTTTTT. This codes for CSVGSPRSEKLFF. The full variable domain, in which reference TRBV29-1 and TRBJ1-4 provide the parts outside the CDR3, is SAVISQKPSRDICQRGTSLTIQCQVDSQVTMMFWYRQQPGQSLTLIATANQGSEATYESGFVIDKFPISRPNLTFSTLTVSNMSPEDSSIYLCSVGSPRSEKLFFGSGTQLSVL.

The CDR3 DNA sequence: TGTGCCAGCAGCTTCTATAAACCGGGAGTCCGAGGGTTCTACGAGCAGTACTTC. Protein product: CASSFYKPGVRGFYEQYF. The V gene is TRBV11-1, the J gene TRBJ2-7, with D perhaps TRBD2 (6 bases). The V gene lost 3 bases and the J gene lost 3 bases, with 24 bases spanning the gap. This CDR3 contains 18 residues. Germline-derived CDR1 and CDR2 are SGHAT and FQDESV (reference sequence).

This chain joins TRBV7-7 and TRBJ2-1; TRBD1 matches at 12 bases. CDR1 and CDR2 (germline): SSHAT, FNYEAQ (reference sequence). There are 15 residues in the CDR3. V lost 4 bases and J lost 8; bases outside the gene matches: 6. The CDR3 DNA is TGTGCCAGCAGCTCGGGACAGGGGGCTTTTGATGAGCAGTTCTTC. Residues: CASSSGQGAFDEQFF.

V and J are TRBV5-4 and TRBJ2-1; TRBD2 matches at 8 bases. Per germline, CDR1 SGHNT and CDR2 YYREEE (reference sequence). This CDR3 region has 17 residues. Trimming removed 2 bases from V and 6 bases from J; junction bases left unmatched: 13. CDR3 bases: TGTGCCAGCAGCTTAAGGGCGGGGGGCCGAAGTTCCAATGAGCAGTTCTTC. This codes for CASSLRAGGRSSNEQFF. The full variable domain, with the rest looked up from reference TRBV5-4 and TRBJ2-1, is ETGVTQSPTHLIKTRGQQVTLRCSSQSGHNTVSWYQQALGQGPQFIFQYYREEENGRGNFPPRFSGLQFPNYSSELNVNALELDDSALYLCASSLRAGGRSSNEQFFGPGTRLTVL.

The chain joins TRBV5-1 to TRBJ2-2; 11 positions match TRBD2. CDR1 and CDR2 (germline): SGHRS, YFSETQ. V trimming: 2 bases; J trimming: 7 bases; junction bases outside the gene matches: 4. The CDR3 consists of 15 residues. The CDR3 region is CASSLLAGEHGELFF. The CDR3 DNA reads TGCGCCAGCAGCTTACTAGCGGGAGAACACGGGGAGCTGTTTTTT.

The rearrangement links TRBV19 to TRBJ2-1; 11 nucleotides align to TRBD2. The V gene's germline CDR1 is LNHDA and CDR2 SQIVND (reference sequence). With V trimmed by 3 bases and J by 6 bases, 4 bases remained unmatched. The CDR3 is 15 amino acids. In DNA form, the CDR3 reads TGTGCCAGTAGTATCTGGCTAGCGGGGGGCAATGAGCAGTTCTTC. Its protein product is CASSIWLAGGNEQFF.

This clone was seen once. V usage is TRBV10-3 and J usage is TRBJ2-5, with D possibly matching TRBD2 (7 bases). V lost 1 base to trimming and J lost 2 bases, with 14 bases between them. Germline loops: CDR1 ENHRY, CDR2 SYGVKD. The CDR3 totals 16 residues. CDR3 bases: TGTGCCATCAGTGAGTTTCGTGGGGGGGCACAAGAGACCCAGTACTTC. It translates to CAISEFRGGAQETQYF.